This entry describes one TCR beta chain. This receptor's antigen is unknown. No much larger clone exists at a distance of one base, and base qualities are not known. The germline V gene (reference sequence) specifies SEHNR as CDR1 and FQNEAQ as CDR2. From the cysteine up to the phenylalanine, the CDR3 has a length of 14 residues. Of the read, only the CDR3 DNA is kept; its 42 bases are in frame from base 1. V was cut back by 1 base and J by 4 bases, leaving a gap of 8 bases between them. Enrolling through a virtual design, the prospective study's participants ranged in age from roughly 18 to 100 years and lived across about two dozen United States geographic areas. To assign participants to cohorts, the prospective study relied on clinical history that participants themselves reported in a screening survey and a study questionnaire. Recovered participants in ImmuneRACE Cohort 3 were defined by two consecutive negative NP/OP PCR tests, clearance by a healthcare professional, or resolution of symptoms. Mobile phlebotomists in the prospective study collected whole blood, serum and a nasopharyngeal or oropharyngeal swab from every participant. Prospective study participants could optionally give additional blood draws and questionnaires over a roughly 2-month period. Blood samples from the prospective study were shipped frozen or at room temperature prior to DNA extraction.

TCRbeta CDR3 regions were amplified from genomic DNA using the immunoSEQ Assay, a bias-controlled multiplex PCR. The study's own analysis went as follows. Nucleated cell counts per sample were estimated from amplification of reference gene primers within the assay. To quantify the absolute abundance of each unique TCRbeta CDR3 rearrangement, sequence reads were collapsed and filtered. For each sample, productive Simpson clonality was calculated as the square root of Simpson's diversity index over productive rearrangements. TCRdb's version of the immuneACCESS table is confined to in-frame rearrangements and falls short of the full clone set. An unresolved V gene accounts for under half of the shortfall where checked; the remainder is of unknown origin. V and J calls plus clone size are reproduced from that table; the DNA served to infer D and trimming. This sample gives approximately 230,000 clones in total; just under 85% of them show up just once. In total, the top ten clones hold approximately 16% of the sample.

This record comes from a study of blood T cell repertoires in COVID-19 (dated by TCRdb to the early 2020s). Background for the entire study: Samples from collaborators originated in the United States, Italy and Spain and spanned both the acute and convalescent phases of COVID-19. The material from the prospective study consisted of cDNA or gDNA derived from T cells, B-cell-depleted T cells, or PBMCs. The dataset comprised deeply sampled blood TCRbeta repertoires from subjects exposed to, actively infected with, or recovered from COVID-19. The repertoires were released in a freely available public database meant as a resource for research on the immune response to SARS-CoV-2. The samples were drawn from the first 160 participants of the ongoing ImmuneRACE study and from 950 to 1,500 subjects provided by 6 global collaborators. The sample metadata nearly always contained a de-identified subject ID, COVID-19 status, age in years and sex. Where available, HLA class I and class II types were taken from metadata supplied by the sample provider and were not determined by assay-based typing.

Study-wide conclusions, independent of this receptor: The amount of clinical and demographic metadata varied by source and participant and was provided uncurated.

This TCR derives from a man aged 40-49 years who had recovered from COVID-19. Input material: PBMCs or T cells enriched from blood (not recorded which). In this chain, TRBV7-9 is recombined with TRBJ1-3, with no reliable assignment of the D segment. The DNA sequence is given as TGTGCCAGCAGCTTAGATGCCCGGGGAAACACCATATATTTT. Its protein reads: CASSLDARGNTIYF. With the rest looked up from the reference TRBV7-9 and TRBJ1-3 genes rather than sequenced, the full variable domain is DTGVSQNPRHKITKRGQNVTFRCDPISEHNRLYWYRQTLGQGPEFLTYFQNEAQLEKSRLLSDRFSAERPKGSFSTLEIQRTEQGDSAMYLCASSLDARGNTIYFGEGSWLTVV.